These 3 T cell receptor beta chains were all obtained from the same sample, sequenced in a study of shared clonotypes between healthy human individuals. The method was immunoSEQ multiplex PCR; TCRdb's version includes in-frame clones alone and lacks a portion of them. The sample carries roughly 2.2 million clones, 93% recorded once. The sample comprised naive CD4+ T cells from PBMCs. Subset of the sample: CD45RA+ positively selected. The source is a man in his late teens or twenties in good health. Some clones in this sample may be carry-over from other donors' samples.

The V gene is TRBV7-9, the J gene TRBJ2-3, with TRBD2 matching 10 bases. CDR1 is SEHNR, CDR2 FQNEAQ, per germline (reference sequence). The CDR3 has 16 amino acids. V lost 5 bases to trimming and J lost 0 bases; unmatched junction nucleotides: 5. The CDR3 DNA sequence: TGTGCCAGCAGCCTATGGACTAGCGGTAGCACAGATACGCAGTATTTT. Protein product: CASSLWTSGSTDTQYF.

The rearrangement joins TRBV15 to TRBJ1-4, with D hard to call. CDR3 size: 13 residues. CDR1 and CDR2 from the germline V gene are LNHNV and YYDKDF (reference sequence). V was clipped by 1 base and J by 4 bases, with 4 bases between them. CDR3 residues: CATSRGINEKLFF. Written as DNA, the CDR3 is TGTGCCACCAGCAGAGGAATTAATGAAAAACTGTTTTTT.

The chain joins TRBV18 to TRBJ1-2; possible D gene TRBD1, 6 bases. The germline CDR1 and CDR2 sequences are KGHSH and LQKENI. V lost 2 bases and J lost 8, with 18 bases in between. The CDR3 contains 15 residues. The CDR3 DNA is TGTGCCAGCTCACCAATAGCAGGGGCGCCGGGGGGCTACACCTTC. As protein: CASSPIAGAPGGYTF.